The 12 T cell receptor beta chains below come from one sample, sequenced in a study of T cells in Graves' hyperthyroidism and ophthalmopathy. RNA transcripts provided the source from which TCR beta CDR3 regions were amplified. When the TCR CDR3 underwent first-round RT-PCR, the HTBI primer set was used. TCRdb re-derived calls from the multiplex PCR reads in MiXCR, one entry per CDR3 protein. The sample has more than 500,000 distinct CDR3 sequences, approximately 44% seen once. The specimen sequenced was peripheral blood or thyroid tissue (not recorded which). Every receptor here comes from an adult woman with Graves' disease, either hyperthyroidism or ophthalmopathy (not recorded which).

This clonotype has a count of ten or more. This chain links TRBV7-2 with TRBJ2-5; perhaps TRBD2 as D (7 bases). The V gene lost 4 bases and the J gene lost 5 bases, with 23 bases spanning the gap. Germline CDR1 reads SGHTA; CDR2 reads FQGNSA. CDR3 length equals 17 residues. CDR3 sequence reads: CASSSPRGAGGRETQYF. CDR3 nucleotides: TGTGCCAGCAGCTCCCCCCGGGGGGCGGGCGGTAGGGAGACCCAGTACTTC. Based on the CDR3 plus reference TRBV7-2 and TRBJ2-5, the full variable domain is GAGVSQSPSNKVTEKGKDVELRCDPISGHTALYWYRQSLGQGLEFLIYFQGNSAPDKSGLPSDRFSAERTGGSVSTLTIQRTQQEDSAVYLCASSSPRGAGGRETQYFGPGTRLLVL.

A note on this clonotype: A much bigger clone sits one base away, suggesting this may be a read error. V usage is TRBV6-5 and J usage is TRBJ1-5, with D hard to call. Germline loops: CDR1 MNHEY, CDR2 SVGAGI. The CDR3 covers 15 residues. The ends were cut back, 2 bases at V and 6 bases at J, with 14 bases in the middle. The CDR3 nucleotides are TGTGCCAGCAGTTACGGTCCTGAGGTCAGTCAGCCCCAGCATTTT. Its protein product is CASSYGPEVSQPQHF.

This clonotype was seen just once. The V gene is TRBV12-3 or TRBV12-4, the J gene TRBJ2-5; 8 bases align to TRBD2. The CDR3 is made up of 14 amino acids. V trimming: 2 bases; J trimming: 11 bases; junction bases outside the gene matches: 10. The chain's CDR3 is CASSLSAGADTQYF. In DNA, the CDR3 is TGTGCCAGCAGTTTATCAGCGGGAGCAGATACGCAGTACTTC.

The gene calls are TRBV20-1 and TRBJ1-6; no clear D gene. V was cut by 3 bases and J by 10 bases, with 19 bases left in between. Germline V gene data show CDR1 as DFQATT and CDR2 as SNEGSKA (reference sequence). The CDR3 runs to 15 residues. The DNA for the CDR3 is TGCAGTGCTAGGAGTCGGGAGACTGAAGTATCACCCCTCCACTTT. Translating it yields CSARSRETEVSPLHF.

This clonotype was counted at least ten times. V gene TRBV7-9 combines with J gene TRBJ1-4; no firm D call. This CDR3 has 13 residues. Germline CDR1 SEHNR, CDR2 FQNEAQ (reference sequence). Trimming took off 1 base at V and 4 bases at J, with 4 bases between the two ends. The CDR3 bases are TGTGCCAGCAGCTTAGGGTATAATGAAAAACTGTTTTTT. Translated, it gives CASSLGYNEKLFF.

Concerning this clonotype: No conserved phenylalanine or tryptophan ends this CDR3, so it is likely a read error. The rearrangement joins TRBV7-3 to TRBJ1-6; 7 bases match TRBD1. J lost 3 bases, V lost 6 bases, and 14 bases had no gene match. The CDR3 loop spans 18 amino acids. Germline lookup yields CDR1 SGHTA and CDR2 FQGTGA. The CDR3 coding sequence is TGTGCCAGCAGAGGGGGCCGGGACAGTGTCTACTATAATTCACCCCTCCACCTT. Its protein is CASRGGRDSVYYNSPLHL.

This clonotype showed up many times. The chain recombines TRBV7-9 with TRBJ1-2; D not resolved. The CDR3 loop spans 15 amino acids. V was shortened by 4 bases and J by 4 bases, with 16 bases between the two germline ends. CDR1 is SEHNR and CDR2 is FQNEAQ in the germline V gene (reference sequence). Written as DNA, the CDR3 is TGTGCCAGCAGCTCAGCGGGGTTAGCTGTCTATGGCTACACCTTC. This gives the protein CASSSAGLAVYGYTF.

This chain connects TRBV4-1 to TRBJ1-2, with TRBD1 matching 9 bases. The germline V gene encodes CDR1 MGHRA and CDR2 YSYEKL. Trimming at V came to 0 bases and at J to 8 bases, leaving 4 bases not matched to a gene. This CDR3 has 14 residues. The CDR3 here is CASSQDGTGYGYTF. CDR3 nucleotide sequence: TGCGCCAGCAGCCAAGACGGGACAGGGTACGGCTACACCTTC.

This clonotype was recorded many times. This chain uses TRBV15 with TRBJ1-1, with D maybe TRBD1 (5 bases). Germline values: CDR1 LNHNV, CDR2 YYDKDF (reference sequence). There are 16 residues in the CDR3. V lost 0 bases to trimming and J lost 3 bases, with 14 bases between them. CDR3 sequence reads: CATSRDRAGRDTEAFF. CDR3 nucleotides: TGTGCCACCAGCAGAGATCGGGCAGGGAGGGACACTGAAGCTTTCTTT.

J is TRBJ1-2 and V is TRBV29-1; D is possibly TRBD1 (5 bases). The CDR3 loop spans 14 amino acids. Germline V gene lookup returns CDR1 SQVTM and CDR2 ANQGSEA. V lost 5 bases and J lost 6, with 19 bases in between. In DNA form, the CDR3 reads TGCAGCGTTCAGACCTCCCAGGGTGGGGATGGCTACACCTTC. This codes for CSVQTSQGGDGYTF. Filled out from reference TRBV29-1 and TRBJ1-2, the complete variable domain reads SAVISQKPSRDICQRGTSLTIQCQVDSQVTMMFWYRQQPGQSLTLIATANQGSEATYESGFVIDKFPISRPNLTFSTLTVSNMSPEDSSIYLCSVQTSQGGDGYTFGSGTRLTVV.

This clonotype was recorded many times. The chain employs TRBV7-9 and TRBJ2-7; TRBD1 matches at 10 bases. This CDR3 has 15 residues. The germline V gene encodes CDR1 SEHNR and CDR2 FQNEAQ (reference sequence). V was pared by 2 bases and J by 3 bases, with 4 bases of the junction left unmatched. The DNA of the CDR3 is TGTGCCAGCAGCTTACCGGACAGGGGGATCTACGAGCAGTACTTC. Protein sequence: CASSLPDRGIYEQYF.

The chain combines TRBV7-6 with TRBJ1-1, with D uncertain. CDR1 is SGHVS, CDR2 FNYEAQ, per germline. CDR3 length equals 17 residues. Trimming took off 1 base at V and 2 bases at J, with 17 bases between the two ends. The DNA for the CDR3 is TGTGCCAGCAGCTTAGTGGCCGGACTGTCCACCAACACTGAAGCTTTCTTT. Its translation is CASSLVAGLSTNTEAFF.